Listed here is a single TCR beta chain. Per the study methods: Researchers report that nucleated cell counts were estimated from reference gene primer amplification. Sequencing used immunoSEQ multiplex PCR; TCRdb keeps in-frame clones, though not all of them. From that table come the V and J calls and clone size; the DNA was used to work out D and trimming. In the table there are roughly 150,000 clones, roughly 80% of which are singletons. The data are from a study of blood T cell repertoires in COVID-19. Study summary: Sites in the United States, Italy and Spain provided acute and convalescent COVID-19 samples. Sources were T cells, B-cell-depleted T cells, or PBMCs; the material itself was cDNA or gDNA.

V was pared by 0 bases and J by 9 bases, with 13 bases between. CDR1 and CDR2 from the germline V gene are SGHRS and YFSETQ. CDR3 length equals 14 residues. The source material was peripheral blood. The TCR was taken from a man aged 65 to 79 with active or convalescent COVID-19. The chain has TRBV5-1 and TRBJ2-1; possible D gene TRBD2, 7 bases. The CDR3 loop reads CASSLVVGGGEQFF. In DNA form, the CDR3 reads TGCGCCAGCAGCTTGGTAGTGGGAGGGGGTGAGCAGTTCTTC.